Listed below are T cell receptor beta chains from one sample, sequenced in a study of regulatory T cells in long-lasting Graves disease. TCRdb called the multiplex PCR reads again in MiXCR, with one record for every CDR3 protein. There are approximately 400,000 distinct CDR3 sequences in the sample; about 10% occur only once, and over 15% lies in the top ten. The sample was also reused in another study, on T cells in Graves' hyperthyroidism and ophthalmopathy.

The sequenced sample was peripheral blood mononuclear cells (PBMCs), obtained at new diagnosis, from a patient treated with antithyroid drugs. The source of these receptors is a woman aged 18 to 35 with Graves disease. The CDR3 runs from the conserved cysteine through the conserved F or W. D genes are given only for firm matches. Only some rows state a clone size, as once, few, many or a class for expanded clones.

d_gene: NA
v_gene: TRBV15
j_gene: TRBJ2-7
abundance: many
CDR3aa: CATSTRGGRMGDEQYF
CDR3nt: TGTGCCACCAGCACCCGGGGCGGCAGGATGGGAGACGAGCAGTACTTC

d_gene: TRBD2
v_gene: TRBV5-1
j_gene: TRBJ2-1
abundance: NA
CDR3aa: CASSPTSGGFDEQFF
CDR3nt: TGCGCCAGCAGCCCCACTAGCGGGGGGTTCGATGAGCAGTTCTTC

d_gene: NA
v_gene: TRBV7-2
j_gene: TRBJ2-1
abundance: many
CDR3aa: CASTPSWGYNEQFF
CDR3nt: TGTGCCAGCACCCCCAGTTGGGGCTACAATGAGCAGTTCTTC

d_gene: NA
v_gene: TRBV7-6
j_gene: TRBJ2-5
abundance: once
CDR3aa: CASSLFVGGPQTQYF
CDR3nt: TGTGCCAGCAGCTTATTTGTTGGGGGACCCCAGACCCAGTACTTC

d_gene: NA
v_gene: TRBV7-2
j_gene: TRBJ2-3
abundance: many
CDR3aa: CASSLDVGGTDTQYF
CDR3nt: TGTGCCAGCAGCTTAGATGTAGGGGGGACAGATACGCAGTATTTT

d_gene: TRBD2
v_gene: TRBV6-1
j_gene: TRBJ2-1
abundance: once
CDR3aa: CASSPLAGGPEYNEQFF
CDR3nt: TGTGCCAGCAGTCCCCTAGCGGGAGGGCCGGAATACAATGAGCAGTTCTTC

d_gene: NA
v_gene: TRBV20-1
j_gene: TRBJ2-1
abundance: many
CDR3aa: CSACGPNHGNEQFF
CDR3nt: TGCAGTGCTTGTGGACCGAACCATGGGAATGAGCAGTTCTTC

d_gene: NA
v_gene: TRBV7-9
j_gene: TRBJ2-7
abundance: few
CDR3aa: CASSLGSSRGSYEQYF
CDR3nt: TGTGCCAGCAGCTTAGGGTCCTCCCGGGGGTCCTACGAGCAGTACTTC

d_gene: NA
v_gene: TRBV20-1
j_gene: TRBJ1-1
abundance: many
CDR3aa: CSAREALGGEAFF
CDR3nt: TGCAGTGCTAGAGAGGCACTAGGAGGGGAAGCTTTCTTT

d_gene: TRBD1
v_gene: TRBV19
j_gene: TRBJ2-2
abundance: NA
CDR3aa: CASSETGQGVRELFF
CDR3nt: TGTGCCAGTAGTGAGACGGGACAGGGGGTCCGGGAGCTGTTTTTT

d_gene: NA
v_gene: TRBV5-1
j_gene: TRBJ1-6
abundance: many
CDR3aa: CASRETNSPLHF
CDR3nt: TGCGCCAGCAGGGAAACTAATTCACCCCTCCACTTT

d_gene: NA
v_gene: TRBV6-5
j_gene: TRBJ1-2
abundance: NA
CDR3aa: CASSYSPGADYGYTF
CDR3nt: TGTGCCAGCAGTTACTCGCCGGGGGCGGACTATGGCTACACCTTC

d_gene: NA
v_gene: TRBV6-1
j_gene: TRBJ2-5
abundance: few
CDR3aa: CASIILGVQETQYF
CDR3nt: TGTGCCAGCATAATATTAGGGGTCCAAGAGACCCAGTACTTC